This passage covers 13 T cell receptor beta chains from one sample sequenced in a study of blood T cell repertoires in COVID-19. Assay: immunoSEQ multiplex PCR; the TCRdb copy retains only in-frame clones and omits some. This repertoire shows over 100,000 clones, about 85% found once; its top ten account for roughly 1.5%. Sequencing was done on a sample of peripheral blood. These receptors all stem from a man between 40 and 49 years old with acute or convalescent COVID-19.

The chain joins TRBV5-1 to TRBJ2-2; TRBD2 matches at 12 bases. The CDR3 is 16 residues long. J lost 5 bases, V lost 4 bases, and 6 bases had no gene match. CDR1 and CDR2 (germline): SGHRS, YFSETQ. The DNA of the CDR3 is TGCGCCAGCAGCGGATTACTAGCGGGGGGAACCGGGGAGCTGTTTTTT. Its protein is CASSGLLAGGTGELFF.

The chain recombines TRBV28 with TRBJ2-1; 7 bases are shared with TRBD2. Germline CDR1 is MDHEN and CDR2 is SYDVKM. The V gene end was trimmed by 7 bases and the J gene end by 1 base; junction bases not matched to a gene: 7. The CDR3 is made up of 15 amino acids. The DNA for the CDR3 is TGTGCCAGCATTTTTAGCGGGCCTTCCTACAATGAGCAGTTCTTC. It codes for CASIFSGPSYNEQFF.

The rearrangement uses TRBV7-8 and TRBJ2-3, with D possibly TRBD1 on 5 matching bases. The V and J ends lost 2 bases and 6 bases respectively, with 12 bases between them. CDR3 length: 14 amino acids. Germline CDR1 SGHVS, CDR2 FQNEAQ. The CDR3 here is CASSLRGRGDTQYF. The CDR3 DNA is TGTGCCAGCAGCTTACGCGGTAGGGGTGATACGCAGTATTTT.

This sequence joins TRBV6-2 or TRBV6-3 and TRBJ2-3, with 12 bases fitting TRBD2. V lost 4 bases, J lost 5 bases, and 7 bases stayed unmatched. This CDR3 contains 16 residues. Germline CDR1 reads MNHEY; CDR2 reads SVGEGT. In DNA form, the CDR3 reads TGTGCCAGCAGTTCCTCACTAGCGGGGGGCAGAGATACGCAGTATTTT. The encoded protein is CASSSSLAGGRDTQYF.

V usage is TRBV24-1 and J usage is TRBJ2-1; 7 nucleotides agree with TRBD2. V shed 6 bases and J 0 bases; nucleotides not matched to a gene: 4. Per germline, CDR1 KGHDR and CDR2 SFDVKD. This CDR3 is 15 amino acids long. The CDR3 region is CATSWGEGSYNEQFF. The CDR3 nucleotides are TGTGCCACCAGTTGGGGGGAGGGCTCCTACAATGAGCAGTTCTTC.

The rearrangement joins TRBV25-1 to TRBJ2-7; maybe TRBD2 (6 bases). This CDR3 comprises 15 residues. The V gene's germline CDR1 is MGHDK and CDR2 SYGVNS. Trimming left V 4 bases short and J 0 bases short, with 13 bases between. The CDR3: CASSVGGASSYEQYF. CDR3 sequence (DNA): TGTGCCAGCAGTGTTGGAGGGGCCAGCTCCTACGAGCAGTACTTC.

The chain links TRBV11-2 to TRBJ2-3; 14 bases match TRBD2. With V trimmed by 4 bases and J by 2 bases, 8 bases remained unmatched. Germline CDR1 and CDR2: SGHAT and FQNNGV. This CDR3 comprises 18 residues. The CDR3 DNA reads as TGTGCCAGCAGCTCGGGACTAGCGGGAGCGGGTAACACAGATACGCAGTATTTT. This codes for CASSSGLAGAGNTDTQYF.

In this sample, this clone turned up a few times. The rearrangement uses TRBV7-9 and TRBJ2-4; TRBD2 matches at 7 bases. CDR3 length equals 15 residues. J was trimmed by 3 bases and V by 2 bases; bases with no gene match: 4. Germline V CDR1 and CDR2: SEHNR, FQNEAQ (reference sequence). CDR3 nucleotide sequence: TGTGCCAGCAGCTTAACTAGCGTGAGCAAAAACATTCAGTACTTC. This encodes CASSLTSVSKNIQYF. The complete variable domain, with remaining parts taken from reference TRBV7-9 and TRBJ2-4, reads DTGVSQNPRHKITKRGQNVTFRCDPISEHNRLYWYRQTLGQGPEFLTYFQNEAQLEKSRLLSDRFSAERPKGSFSTLEIQRTEQGDSAMYLCASSLTSVSKNIQYFGAGTRLSVL.

The chain carries TRBV7-8 and TRBJ2-1; 8 positions match TRBD2. V lost 4 bases, J lost 13 bases, and 6 bases stayed unmatched. The germline V gene encodes CDR1 SGHVS and CDR2 FQNEAQ. This CDR3 is 12 amino acids long. The chain's CDR3 is CASSSGGLGQFF. CDR3 sequence (DNA): TGTGCCAGCAGCTCTGGGGGACTAGGACAGTTCTTC.

V usage is TRBV5-3 and J usage is TRBJ2-1; 7 bases line up with TRBD2. TRBV5-3 is reported as an ORF; its role is uncertain. The CDR3 spans 18 residues. J gave up 3 bases and V 5 bases, and 17 bases lay outside the gene matches. The CDR3 DNA sequence: TGTGCCAGAAGATTCCCTTGGGGGGGAGGTCCCCTCTACAATGAGCAGTTCTTC. It encodes CARRFPWGGGPLYNEQFF.

The rearrangement links TRBV30 to TRBJ1-6, with D perhaps TRBD1 (5 bases). This CDR3 is built from 17 residues. V was clipped by 2 bases and J by 6 bases, with 20 bases between them. Germline V lookup: CDR1 GTSNPN, CDR2 SVGIG (reference sequence). In DNA, the CDR3 is TGTGCCTGGAGTCCCCGGCGGCAGGGCGGTTTTAATTCACCCCTCCACTTT. This translates into CAWSPRRQGGFNSPLHF.

This clone has just one count. The rearrangement links TRBV28 to TRBJ1-6; D is undetermined. Germline CDR1 and CDR2: MDHEN and SYDVKM. The CDR3 covers 15 residues. V lost 7 bases to trimming and J lost 2 bases, with 12 bases between them. The CDR3 nucleotides read TGTGCCAGCAAGGTGGGGAGCACCTATAATTCACCCCTCCACTTT. Its protein product is CASKVGSTYNSPLHF.

The V call is TRBV16, the J call TRBJ2-7, with a tentative D call TRBD1 (5 bases). Trimming cost V 6 bases and J 2 bases, with 20 bases left between them. CDR3 length: 16 amino acids. Germline V gene lookup returns CDR1 KGHSY and CDR2 FQNENV. CDR3 region: CASRQKPDSVAYEQYF. The CDR3 nucleotides are TGTGCCAGCAGACAGAAACCCGACAGTGTCGCCTACGAGCAGTACTTC.